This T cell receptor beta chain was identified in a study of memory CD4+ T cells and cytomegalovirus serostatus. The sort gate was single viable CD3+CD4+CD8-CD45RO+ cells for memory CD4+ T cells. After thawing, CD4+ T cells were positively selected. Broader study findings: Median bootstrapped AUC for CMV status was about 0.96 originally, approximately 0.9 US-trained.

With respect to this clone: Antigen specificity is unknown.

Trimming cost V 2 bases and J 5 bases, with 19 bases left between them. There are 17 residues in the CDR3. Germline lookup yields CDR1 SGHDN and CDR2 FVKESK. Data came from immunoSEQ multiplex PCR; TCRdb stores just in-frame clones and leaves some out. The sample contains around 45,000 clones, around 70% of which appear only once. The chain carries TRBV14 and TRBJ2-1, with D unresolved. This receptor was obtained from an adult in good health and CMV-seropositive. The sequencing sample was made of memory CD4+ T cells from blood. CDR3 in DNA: TGTGCCAGCAGCCAATTTCGGATAGGTAGGGTGAACAATGAGCAGTTCTTC. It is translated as CASSQFRIGRVNNEQFF.